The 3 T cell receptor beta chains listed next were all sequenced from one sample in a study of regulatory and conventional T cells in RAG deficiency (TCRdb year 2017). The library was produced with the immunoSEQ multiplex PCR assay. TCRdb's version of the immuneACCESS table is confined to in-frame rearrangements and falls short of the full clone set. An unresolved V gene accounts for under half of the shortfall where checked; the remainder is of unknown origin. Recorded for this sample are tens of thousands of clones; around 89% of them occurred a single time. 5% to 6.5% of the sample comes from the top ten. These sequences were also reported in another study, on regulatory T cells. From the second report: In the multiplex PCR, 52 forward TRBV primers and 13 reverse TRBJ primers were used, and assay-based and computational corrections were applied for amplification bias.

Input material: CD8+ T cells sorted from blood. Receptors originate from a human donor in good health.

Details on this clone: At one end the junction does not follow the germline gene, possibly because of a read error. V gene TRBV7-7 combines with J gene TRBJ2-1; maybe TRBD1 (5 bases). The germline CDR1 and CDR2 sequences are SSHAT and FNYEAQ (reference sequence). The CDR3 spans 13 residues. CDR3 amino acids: CASSKTDYNEQFF. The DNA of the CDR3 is TGTGCTAGCAGCAAGACAGACTACAATGAGCAGTTCTTC.

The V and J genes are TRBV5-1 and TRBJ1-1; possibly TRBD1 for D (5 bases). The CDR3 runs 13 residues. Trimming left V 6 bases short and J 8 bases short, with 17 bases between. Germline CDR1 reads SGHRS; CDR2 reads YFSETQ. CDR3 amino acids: CASMTGTAREAFF. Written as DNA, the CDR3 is TGCGCCAGCATGACCGGGACCGCTAGAGAAGCTTTCTTT. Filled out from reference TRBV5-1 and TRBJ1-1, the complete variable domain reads KAGVTQTPRYLIKTRGQQVTLSCSPISGHRSVSWYQQTPGQGLQFLFEYFSETQRNKGNFPGRFSGRQFSNSRSEMNVSTLELGDSALYLCASMTGTAREAFFGQGTRLTVV.

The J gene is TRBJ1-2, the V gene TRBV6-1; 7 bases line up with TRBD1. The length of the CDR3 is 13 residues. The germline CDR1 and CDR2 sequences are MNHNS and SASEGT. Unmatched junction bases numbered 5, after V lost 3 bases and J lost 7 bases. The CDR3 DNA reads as TGTGCCAGCAGTGACCACAGGGGTGGTGGCTACACCTTC. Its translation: CASSDHRGGGYTF.